This paragraph reports one T cell receptor (beta chain). Its specificity is not known. This sample was included in a study of T cell responses to AZD1222 COVID-19 vaccine. Study findings and constraints: Among those given AZD1222, only five or six were seropositive at baseline. Donors, mostly white British, included more females; clonal diversity was possibly underestimated.

This CDR3 spans 14 amino acids. Measured with immunoSEQ multiplex PCR; TCRdb has only the in-frame clones, and not every one. The sample shows about 140,000 clones, approximately 90% of them seen only once. This clonotype was obtained from an adult who received the AZD1222 COVID-19 vaccine. V and J are TRBV21-1 and TRBJ2-7; whether TRBD2, the table's D call, matches the DNA was not checked. TRBV21-1 is reported as a pseudogene. Source: peripheral blood, taken 28 days after the second AZD1222 dose. In nucleotides, the CDR3 is TGTGCCAGCAGCAGACGGGGAGAGAGCGACGAGCAGTACTTC. Encoded protein: CASSRRGESDEQYF.